This T cell receptor (beta chain) was found in a study of Ad26.COV2.S vaccination and SARS-CoV-2 variants. On the study more broadly: The authors gave Ad26.COV2.S intramuscularly, either once or twice 56 days apart.

Only in-frame clones appear in the TCRdb table, and some are missing; sequencing was by immunoSEQ multiplex PCR. The data hold over 400,000 clones, with around 92% observed a single time. Treatment denoted: some 20 received Ad26.COV2.S at low or high dose, single or two shots; 5 received placebo; per-sample allocation not given. Samples came from day 63 after the first vaccine or placebo injection. As for this clone: What it recognizes is unknown.

General study findings and limits: TCR breadth and depth analyses may have underestimated total T cell responses.

The V and J ends lost 6 bases and 8 bases respectively, with 13 bases between them. The CDR3 sequence is 12 residues long. From germline, CDR1 is MNHEY and CDR2 SMNVEV (reference sequence). The TCR was taken from a person aged 18-60 years who received the Ad26.COV2.S COVID-19 vaccine or a placebo. Sequencing was performed on peripheral blood, taken in a trial of Ad26.COV2.S vaccine versus placebo. The V call is TRBV27, the J call TRBJ1-2; D gene uncertain. In DNA, the CDR3 is TGTGCCAGCAGCACCCCCCCAGGCGGCTACACCTTC. Residues: CASSTPPGGYTF.